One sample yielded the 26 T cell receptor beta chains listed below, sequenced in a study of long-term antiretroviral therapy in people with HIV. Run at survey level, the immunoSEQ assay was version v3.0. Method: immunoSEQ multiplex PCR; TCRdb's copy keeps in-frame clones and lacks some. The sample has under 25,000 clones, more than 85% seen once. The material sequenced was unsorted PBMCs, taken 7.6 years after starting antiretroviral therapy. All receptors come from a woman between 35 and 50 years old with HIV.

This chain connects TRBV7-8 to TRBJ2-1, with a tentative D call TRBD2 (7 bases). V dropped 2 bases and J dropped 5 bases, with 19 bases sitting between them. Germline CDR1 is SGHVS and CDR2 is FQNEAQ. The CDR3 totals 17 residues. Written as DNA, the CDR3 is TGTGCCAGCAGCTTAAGGGGGGCGGGGGCCCTAAACAATGAGCAGTTCTTC. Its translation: CASSLRGAGALNNEQFF.

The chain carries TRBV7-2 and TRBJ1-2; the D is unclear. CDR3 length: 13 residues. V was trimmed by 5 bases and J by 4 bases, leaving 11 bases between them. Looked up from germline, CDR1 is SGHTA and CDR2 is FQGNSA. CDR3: CASSLQRRYGYTF. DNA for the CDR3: TGTGCCAGCAGCCTACAGCGGCGCTATGGCTACACCTTC. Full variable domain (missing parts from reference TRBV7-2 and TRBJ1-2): GAGVSQSPSNKVTEKGKDVELRCDPISGHTALYWYRQSLGQGLEFLIYFQGNSAPDKSGLPSDRFSAERTGGSVSTLTIQRTQQEDSAVYLCASSLQRRYGYTFGSGTRLTVV.

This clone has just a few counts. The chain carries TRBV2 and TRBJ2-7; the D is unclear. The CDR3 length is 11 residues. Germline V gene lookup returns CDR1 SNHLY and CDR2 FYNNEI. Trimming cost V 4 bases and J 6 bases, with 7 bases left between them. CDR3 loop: CASSVRSEQYF. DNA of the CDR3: TGTGCCAGCAGTGTCCGGAGCGAGCAGTACTTC.

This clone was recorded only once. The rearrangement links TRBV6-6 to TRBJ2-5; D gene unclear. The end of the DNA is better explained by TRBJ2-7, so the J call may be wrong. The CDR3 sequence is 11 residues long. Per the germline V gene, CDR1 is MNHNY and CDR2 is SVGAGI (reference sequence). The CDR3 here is CASGSSYEQYF. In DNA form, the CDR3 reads TGTGCCAGCGGTTCGTCCTACGAGCAGTACTTC.

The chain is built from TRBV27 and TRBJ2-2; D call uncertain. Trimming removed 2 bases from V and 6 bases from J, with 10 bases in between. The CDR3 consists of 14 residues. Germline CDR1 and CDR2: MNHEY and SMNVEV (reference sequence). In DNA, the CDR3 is TGTGCCAGCAGTTTAAGGGCCGTCGCCGGGGAGCTGTTTTTT. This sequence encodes CASSLRAVAGELFF.

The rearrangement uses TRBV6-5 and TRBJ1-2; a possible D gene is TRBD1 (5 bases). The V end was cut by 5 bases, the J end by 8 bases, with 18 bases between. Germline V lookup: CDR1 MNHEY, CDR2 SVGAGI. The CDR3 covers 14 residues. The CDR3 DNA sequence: TGTGCCAGCAGTGCCTCCGGGACCGACGGGGGCTACACCTTC. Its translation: CASSASGTDGGYTF.

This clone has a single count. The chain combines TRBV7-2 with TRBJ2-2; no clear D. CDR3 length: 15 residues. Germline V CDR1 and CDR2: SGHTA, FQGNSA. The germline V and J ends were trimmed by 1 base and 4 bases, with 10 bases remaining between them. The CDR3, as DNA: TGTGCCAGCAGCTTAGATGTCAGCCTCACCGGGGAGCTGTTTTTT. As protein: CASSLDVSLTGELFF.

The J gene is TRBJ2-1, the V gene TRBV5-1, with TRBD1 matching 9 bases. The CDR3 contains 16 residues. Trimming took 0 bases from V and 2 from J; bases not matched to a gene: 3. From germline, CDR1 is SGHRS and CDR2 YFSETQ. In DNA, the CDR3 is TGCGCCAGCAGCTTGGCCACAGGGGGCACCTACAATGAGCAGTTCTTC. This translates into CASSLATGGTYNEQFF.

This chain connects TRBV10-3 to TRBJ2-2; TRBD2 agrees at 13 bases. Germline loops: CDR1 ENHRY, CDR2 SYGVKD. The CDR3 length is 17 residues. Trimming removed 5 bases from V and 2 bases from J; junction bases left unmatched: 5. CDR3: CAISNTGLAGNTGELFF. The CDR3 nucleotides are TGTGCCATCAGTAACACGGGACTAGCGGGAAACACCGGGGAGCTGTTTTTT.

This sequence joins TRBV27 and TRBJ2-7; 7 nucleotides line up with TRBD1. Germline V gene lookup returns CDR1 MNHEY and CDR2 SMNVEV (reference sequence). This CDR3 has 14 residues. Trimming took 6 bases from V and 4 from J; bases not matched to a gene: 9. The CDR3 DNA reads TGTGCCAGCAGCGAAACAGGGGCCCTATACGAGCAGTACTTC. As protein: CASSETGALYEQYF.

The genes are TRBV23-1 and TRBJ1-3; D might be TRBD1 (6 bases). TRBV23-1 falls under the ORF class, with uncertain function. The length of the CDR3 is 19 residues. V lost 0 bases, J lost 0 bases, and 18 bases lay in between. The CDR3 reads CASSQSGGSQAHSGNTIYF. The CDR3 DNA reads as TGCGCCAGCAGTCAATCGGGGGGCAGTCAGGCACACTCTGGAAACACCATATATTTT.

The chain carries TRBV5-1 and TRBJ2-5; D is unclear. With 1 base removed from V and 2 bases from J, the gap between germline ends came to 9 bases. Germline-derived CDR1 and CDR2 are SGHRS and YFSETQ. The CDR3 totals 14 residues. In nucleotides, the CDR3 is TGCGCCAGCAGCTTGTGGCCCCCGCAAGAGACCCAGTACTTC. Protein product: CASSLWPPQETQYF.

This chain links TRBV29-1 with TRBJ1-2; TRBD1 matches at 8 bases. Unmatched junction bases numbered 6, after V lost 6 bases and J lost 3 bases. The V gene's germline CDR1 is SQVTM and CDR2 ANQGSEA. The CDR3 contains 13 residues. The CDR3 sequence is CSVLRGRDYGYTF. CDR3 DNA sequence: TGCAGCGTCCTCAGGGGGCGGGACTATGGCTACACCTTC.

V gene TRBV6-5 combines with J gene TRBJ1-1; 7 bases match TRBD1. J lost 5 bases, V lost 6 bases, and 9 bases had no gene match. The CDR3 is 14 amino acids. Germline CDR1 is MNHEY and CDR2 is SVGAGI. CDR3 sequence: CASSPTGVRTEAFF. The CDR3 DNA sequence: TGTGCCAGCAGCCCCACAGGGGTACGGACTGAAGCTTTCTTT.

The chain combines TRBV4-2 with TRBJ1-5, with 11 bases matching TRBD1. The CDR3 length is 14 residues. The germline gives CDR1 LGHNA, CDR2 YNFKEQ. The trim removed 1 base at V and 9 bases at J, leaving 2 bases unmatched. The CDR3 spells CASSQVGTGGPQHF. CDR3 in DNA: TGTGCCAGCAGCCAAGTGGGGACAGGGGGGCCCCAGCATTTT.

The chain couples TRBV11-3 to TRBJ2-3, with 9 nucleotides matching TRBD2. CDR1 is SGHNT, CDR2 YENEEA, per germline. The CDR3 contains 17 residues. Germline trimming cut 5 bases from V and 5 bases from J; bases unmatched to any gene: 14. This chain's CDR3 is CASSPGVAGGPGDTQYF. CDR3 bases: TGTGCCAGCAGCCCCGGGGTGGCGGGGGGGCCCGGAGATACGCAGTATTTT.

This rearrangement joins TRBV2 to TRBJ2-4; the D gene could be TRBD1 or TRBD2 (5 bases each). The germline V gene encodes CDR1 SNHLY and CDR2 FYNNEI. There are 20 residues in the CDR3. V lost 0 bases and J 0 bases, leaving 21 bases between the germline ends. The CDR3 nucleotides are TGTGCCAGCAGTGAAGCGCTTTCCTGGGACCCAAACCTAGCCAAAAACATTCAGTACTTC. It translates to CASSEALSWDPNLAKNIQYF.

CDR3 sequence (DNA): TGTGCCAGCAGTTACTCGCGGACAGGGGGGAACTATGGCTACACCTTC. It yields the protein CASSYSRTGGNYGYTF. The chain combines TRBV6-5 with TRBJ1-2; TRBD1 agrees at 10 bases. CDR3 length equals 16 residues. The germline V gene encodes CDR1 MNHEY and CDR2 SVGAGI. V shed 0 bases and J 2 bases; nucleotides not matched to a gene: 3.

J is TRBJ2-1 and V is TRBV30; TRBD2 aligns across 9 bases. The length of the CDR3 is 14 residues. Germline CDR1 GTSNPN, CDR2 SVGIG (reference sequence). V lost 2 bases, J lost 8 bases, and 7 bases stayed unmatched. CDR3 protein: CAWSTGGGAHEQFF. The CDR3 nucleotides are TGTGCCTGGAGTACTGGCGGGGGGGCGCATGAGCAGTTCTTC. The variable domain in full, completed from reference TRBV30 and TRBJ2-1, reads SQTIHQWPATLVQPVGSPLSLECTVEGTSNPNLYWYRQAAGRGLQLLFYSVGIGQISSEVPQNLSASRPQDRQFILSSKKLLLSDSGFYLCAWSTGGGAHEQFFGPGTRLTVL.

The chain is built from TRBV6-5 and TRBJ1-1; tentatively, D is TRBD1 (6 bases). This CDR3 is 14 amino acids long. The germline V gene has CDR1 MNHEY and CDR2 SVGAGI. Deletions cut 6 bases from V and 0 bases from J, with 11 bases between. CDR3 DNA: TGTGCCAGCAGCTACCAGGGGATGAACACTGAAGCTTTCTTT. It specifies CASSYQGMNTEAFF.

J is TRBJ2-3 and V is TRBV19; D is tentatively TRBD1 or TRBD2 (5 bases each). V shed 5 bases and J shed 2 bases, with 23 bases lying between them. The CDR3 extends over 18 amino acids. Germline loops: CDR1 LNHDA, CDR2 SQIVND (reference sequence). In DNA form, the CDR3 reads TGTGCCAGTAGTTTAAGACAACCGGGACCGCTGTCCACAGATACGCAGTATTTT. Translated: CASSLRQPGPLSTDTQYF.

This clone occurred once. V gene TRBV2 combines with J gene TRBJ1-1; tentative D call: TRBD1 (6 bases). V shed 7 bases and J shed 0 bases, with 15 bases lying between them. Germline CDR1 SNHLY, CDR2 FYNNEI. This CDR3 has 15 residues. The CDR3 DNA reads TGTGCCAGCAAAGGGGGGGAGGCTATGAACACTGAAGCTTTCTTT. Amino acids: CASKGGEAMNTEAFF.

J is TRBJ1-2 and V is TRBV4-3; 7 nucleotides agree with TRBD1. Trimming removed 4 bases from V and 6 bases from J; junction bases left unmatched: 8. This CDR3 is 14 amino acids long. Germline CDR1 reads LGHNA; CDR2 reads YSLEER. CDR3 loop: CASSRTGDRNGYTF. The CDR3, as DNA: TGCGCCAGCAGCCGAACAGGGGATCGAAATGGCTACACCTTC.

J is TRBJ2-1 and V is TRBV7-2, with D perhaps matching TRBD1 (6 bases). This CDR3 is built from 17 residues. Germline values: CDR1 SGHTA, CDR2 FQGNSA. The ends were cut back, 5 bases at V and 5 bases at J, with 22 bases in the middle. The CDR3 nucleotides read TGTGCCAGCAGCCCCCGGTTCGGTCGGACAGCCGACAATGAGCAGTTCTTC. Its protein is CASSPRFGRTADNEQFF.

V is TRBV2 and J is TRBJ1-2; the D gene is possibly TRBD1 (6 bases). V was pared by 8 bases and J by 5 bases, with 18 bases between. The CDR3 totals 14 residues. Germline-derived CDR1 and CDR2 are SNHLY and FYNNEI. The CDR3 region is CASQLTGQLYGYTF. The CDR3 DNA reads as TGTGCCAGCCAGCTGACGGGACAACTTTATGGCTACACCTTC.

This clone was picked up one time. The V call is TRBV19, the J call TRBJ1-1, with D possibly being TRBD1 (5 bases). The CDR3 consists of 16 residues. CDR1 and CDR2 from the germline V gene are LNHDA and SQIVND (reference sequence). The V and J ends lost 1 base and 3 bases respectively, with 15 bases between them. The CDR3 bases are TGTGCCAGTAGTATAGTACACCGGGACTACTACACTGAAGCTTTCTTT. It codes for CASSIVHRDYYTEAFF.